The 7 T cell receptor beta chains below were found in one sample sequenced in a study of radiotherapy plus CTLA-4 blockade in lung cancer. Sequencing was performed with immunoSEQ multiplex PCR; in TCRdb, only in-frame clones are kept and a portion is missing. The sample holds about 110,000 clones, 70% to 85% seen once. Sequenced here: peripheral blood, sampled from a patient treated with radiotherapy plus ipilimumab. These receptor sequences come from a human donor with non-small cell lung cancer that progressed on radiotherapy plus ipilimumab. Some clones in this sample may be carry-over from other donors' samples.

The chain joins TRBV10-3 to TRBJ1-2; D may be TRBD1 (5 bases). Germline lookup yields CDR1 ENHRY and CDR2 SYGVKD. Trimming stripped 6 bases from V and 3 bases from J, with 8 bases between. The CDR3 length is 12 residues. CDR3 coding DNA: TGTGCCATCAGGGGGCAGGACTATGGCTACACCTTC. This sequence encodes CAIRGQDYGYTF.

This clone has only one observation. This chain joins TRBV2 and TRBJ1-4, with unresolved D. Germline loops: CDR1 SNHLY, CDR2 FYNNEI. This CDR3 has 16 residues. V lost 2 bases, J lost 8 bases, and 18 bases lay in between. CDR3 loop: CASSERETVLREKLFF. Here the CDR3 DNA reads TGTGCCAGCAGTGAACGGGAGACGGTACTAAGGGAAAAACTGTTTTTT. Full variable domain (missing parts from reference TRBV2 and TRBJ1-4): EPEVTQTPSHQVTQMGQEVILRCVPISNHLYFYWYRQILGQKVEFLVSFYNNEISEKSEIFDDQFSVERPDGSNFTLKIRSTKLEDSAMYFCASSERETVLREKLFFGSGTQLSVL.

J is TRBJ2-7 and V is TRBV4-2, with 7 bases lining up with TRBD1. The ends lost 7 bases at V and 2 bases at J; junction bases unmatched: 11. The length of the CDR3 is 15 residues. From germline, CDR1 is LGHNA and CDR2 YNFKEQ. CDR3 DNA sequence: TGTGCCAGCACCCAGGGGGTATCAGGGACCTACGAGCAGTACTTC. Its protein product is CASTQGVSGTYEQYF.

The chain recombines TRBV25-1 with TRBJ2-6; TRBD2 matches at 11 bases. The CDR3 sequence is 18 residues long. The J segment lost 0 bases and the V segment lost 8 bases, leaving 9 bases of the junction unmatched. Germline-derived CDR1 and CDR2 are MGHDK and SYGVNS. CDR3: CASAPLTSGVSGANVLTF. As DNA, the CDR3 is TGTGCCAGCGCCCCCCTGACTAGCGGGGTCTCTGGGGCCAACGTCCTGACTTTC.

The CDR3 region is CASSAGSSGNTIYF. The CDR3 nucleotides are TGCGCCAGCAGTGCAGGGAGCTCTGGAAACACCATATATTTT. The chain is built from TRBV5-1 and TRBJ1-3; a weak D match, TRBD1 (5 bases). The CDR3 loop spans 14 amino acids. CDR1 is SGHRS, CDR2 YFSETQ, per germline. V shed 5 bases and J shed 0 bases, with 9 bases lying between them.

CDR3 sequence: CASSESALNTEAFF. CDR3 DNA sequence: TGTGCCAGCAGTGAATCAGCCCTCAACACTGAAGCTTTCTTT. The genes are TRBV6-1 and TRBJ1-1; the D is unclear. This CDR3 has 14 amino acids. Trimming removed 2 bases from V and 2 bases from J, with 9 bases in between. CDR1 is MNHNS, CDR2 SASEGT, per germline.

This clone appeared a single time. The V and J genes are TRBV4-3 and TRBJ2-1, with 7 nucleotides matching TRBD1. V lost 4 bases, J lost 3 bases, and 12 bases stayed unmatched. The CDR3 is 17 residues long. Germline CDR1 is LGHNA and CDR2 is YSLEER. CDR3 coding DNA: TGCGCCAGCAGCCGATACCCTCGGGACAGCCGCTACAATGAGCAGTTCTTC. Its protein is CASSRYPRDSRYNEQFF.